This T cell receptor beta chain came from a study of neurological immune-mediated disorders. TCRdb re-called the 5' RACE reads through MiXCR, storing one row per CDR3 protein. The sample consists of fewer than 85,000 distinct CDR3 sequences, about 4% of them appearing once. This clonotype was seen ten or more times. Germline V gene sequence: CDR1 LGHDT, CDR2 YNNKEL (reference sequence). Trimming pared 3 bases from V and 4 bases from J, leaving 9 bases between. The CDR3 is made up of 13 amino acids. The sequence derives from a young man with multiple sclerosis. The sample taken for sequencing was PBMCs. The gene calls are TRBV3-1 and TRBJ1-2; D remains unclear. The CDR3 DNA sequence: TGTGCCAGCAGCCAGGGCAGACGCTATGGCTACACCTTC. Amino acids: CASSQGRRYGYTF.